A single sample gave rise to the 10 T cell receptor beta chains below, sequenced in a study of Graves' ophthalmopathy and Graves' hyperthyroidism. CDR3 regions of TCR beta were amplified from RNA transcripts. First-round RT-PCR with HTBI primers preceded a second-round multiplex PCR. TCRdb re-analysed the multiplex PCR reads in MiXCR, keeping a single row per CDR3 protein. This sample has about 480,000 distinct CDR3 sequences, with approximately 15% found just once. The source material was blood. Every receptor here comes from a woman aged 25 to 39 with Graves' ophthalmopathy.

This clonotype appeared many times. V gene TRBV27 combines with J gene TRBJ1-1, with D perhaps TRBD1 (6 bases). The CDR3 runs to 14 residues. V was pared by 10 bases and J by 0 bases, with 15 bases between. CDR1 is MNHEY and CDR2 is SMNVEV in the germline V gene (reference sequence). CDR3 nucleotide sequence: TGTGCCACTCAAGGGGGGATCATGAACACTGAAGCTTTCTTT. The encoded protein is CATQGGIMNTEAFF.

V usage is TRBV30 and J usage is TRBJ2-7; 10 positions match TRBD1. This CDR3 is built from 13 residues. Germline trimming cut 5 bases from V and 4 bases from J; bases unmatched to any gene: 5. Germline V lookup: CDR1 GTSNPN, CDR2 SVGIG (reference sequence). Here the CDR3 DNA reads TGTGCCTGGGGGACAGGGGTCGATTACGAGCAGTACTTC. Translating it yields CAWGTGVDYEQYF. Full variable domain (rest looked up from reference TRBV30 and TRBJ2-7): SQTIHQWPATLVQPVGSPLSLECTVEGTSNPNLYWYRQAAGRGLQLLFYSVGIGQISSEVPQNLSASRPQDRQFILSSKKLLLSDSGFYLCAWGTGVDYEQYFGPGTRLTVT.

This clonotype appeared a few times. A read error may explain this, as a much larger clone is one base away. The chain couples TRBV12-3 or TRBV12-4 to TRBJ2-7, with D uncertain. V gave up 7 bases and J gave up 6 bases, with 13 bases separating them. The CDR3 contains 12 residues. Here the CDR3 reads CASIFRRPEQYF. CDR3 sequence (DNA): TGTGCCAGCATTTTTCGCAGGCCCGAGCAGTACTTC.

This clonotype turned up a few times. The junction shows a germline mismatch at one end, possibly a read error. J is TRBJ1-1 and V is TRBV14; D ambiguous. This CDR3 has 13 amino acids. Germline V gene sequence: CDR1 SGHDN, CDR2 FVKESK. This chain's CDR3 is CVSSQSSYTEAFF. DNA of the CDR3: TGTGTCAGCAGCCAAAGCTCCTACACTGAAGCTTTCTTT.

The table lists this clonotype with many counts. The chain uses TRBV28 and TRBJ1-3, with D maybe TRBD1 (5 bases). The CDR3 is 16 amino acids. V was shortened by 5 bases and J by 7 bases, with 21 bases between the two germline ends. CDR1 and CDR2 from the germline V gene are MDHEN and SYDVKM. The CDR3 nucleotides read TGTGCCAGCAGTCTGCGGGACCTCATAAGAGGGAACACCATATATTTT. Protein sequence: CASSLRDLIRGNTIYF.

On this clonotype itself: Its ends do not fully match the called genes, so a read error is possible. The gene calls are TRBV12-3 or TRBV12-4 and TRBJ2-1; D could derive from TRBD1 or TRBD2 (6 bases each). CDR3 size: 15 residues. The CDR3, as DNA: TGTGCCAGCAGGGGGGCGGGACGAAACTACAATGAGCAGTTCTTT. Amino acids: CASRGAGRNYNEQFF.

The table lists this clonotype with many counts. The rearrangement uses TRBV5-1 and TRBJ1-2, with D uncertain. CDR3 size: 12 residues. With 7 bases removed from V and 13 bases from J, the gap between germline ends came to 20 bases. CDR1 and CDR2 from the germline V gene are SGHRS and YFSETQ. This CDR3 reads CASSIDRDGVTF. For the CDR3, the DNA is TGCGCCAGCTCTATAGACCGGGATGGTGTCACCTTC.

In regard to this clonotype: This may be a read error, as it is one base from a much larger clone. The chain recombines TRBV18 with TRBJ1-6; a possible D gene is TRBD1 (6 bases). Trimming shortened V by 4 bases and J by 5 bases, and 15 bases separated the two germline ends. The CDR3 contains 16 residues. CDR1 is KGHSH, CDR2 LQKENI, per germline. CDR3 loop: CASSLATGRNNSPLHF. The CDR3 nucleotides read TGTGCCAGCTCACTCGCGACAGGACGGAATAATTCACCCCTCCACTTT.

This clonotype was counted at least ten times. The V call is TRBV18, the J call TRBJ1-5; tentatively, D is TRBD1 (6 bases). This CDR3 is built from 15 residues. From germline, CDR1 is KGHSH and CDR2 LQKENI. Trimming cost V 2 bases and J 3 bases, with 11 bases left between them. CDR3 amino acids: CASSPATGLNQPQHF. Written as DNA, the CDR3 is TGTGCCAGCTCACCAGCGACAGGTCTCAATCAGCCCCAGCATTTT.

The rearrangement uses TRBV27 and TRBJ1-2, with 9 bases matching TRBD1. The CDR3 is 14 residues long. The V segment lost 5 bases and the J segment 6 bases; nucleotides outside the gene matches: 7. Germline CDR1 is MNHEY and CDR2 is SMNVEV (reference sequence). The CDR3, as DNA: TGTGCCAGCAGTATCTTGGGACAGGGTCATGGCTACACCTTC. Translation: CASSILGQGHGYTF.